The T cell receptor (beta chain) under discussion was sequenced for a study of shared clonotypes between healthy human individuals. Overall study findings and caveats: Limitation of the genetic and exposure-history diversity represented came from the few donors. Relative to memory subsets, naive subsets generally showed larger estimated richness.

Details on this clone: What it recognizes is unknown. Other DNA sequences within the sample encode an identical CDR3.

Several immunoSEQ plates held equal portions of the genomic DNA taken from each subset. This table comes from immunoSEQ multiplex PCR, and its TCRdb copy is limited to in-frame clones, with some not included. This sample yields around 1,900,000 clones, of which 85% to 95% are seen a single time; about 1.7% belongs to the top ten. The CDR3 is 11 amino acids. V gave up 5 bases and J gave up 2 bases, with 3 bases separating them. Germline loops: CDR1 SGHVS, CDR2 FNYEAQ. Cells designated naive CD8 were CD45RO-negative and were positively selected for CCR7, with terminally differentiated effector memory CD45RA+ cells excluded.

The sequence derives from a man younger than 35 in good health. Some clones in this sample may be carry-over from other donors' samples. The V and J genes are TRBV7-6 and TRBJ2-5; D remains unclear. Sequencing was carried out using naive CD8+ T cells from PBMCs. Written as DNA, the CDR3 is TGTGCCAGCAGCCTGCAAGAGACCCAGTACTTC. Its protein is CASSLQETQYF.